These 7 T cell receptor beta chains share one sample of origin, sequenced in a study of read filtering for tumor transcriptome and immune sequencing (dated by TCRdb to the early 2020s). Sequencing was performed on an Illumina HiSeq 4000. The Immunoverse kit was used to build TCR libraries from roughly 0.4 ug RNA, with molecular barcoded adaptors covering alpha/delta and beta/gamma chains. Starting from the raw public reads, TCRdb applied fastp trimming at Q25, assembled clones with MiXCR and retained in-frame beta chains. Rows are combined by CDR3 protein, so each entry shows the most common genes and DNA. This sample is represented by about 46,000 distinct CDR3 sequences; less than 20% of them were singletons. Of the sample, 30% to 45% is held by the ten largest clones. Specimen: a population of CD138-negative cells sorted from bone marrow. According to the study, the label for this sample's cell subset or site signals: bone marrow mononuclear cells depleted of CD138+ plasma/myeloma cells by negative magnetic selection. These receptors were taken from a donor at least 40 years old with multiple myeloma.

This clonotype has a handful of counts. The chain joins TRBV5-1 to TRBJ2-3, with 8 bases identical to TRBD1. There are 13 residues in the CDR3. Germline CDR1 is SGHRS and CDR2 is YFSETQ. With 5 bases clipped from V and 1 base from J, the junction kept 0 bases outside the gene matches. CDR3 DNA: TGCGCCAGCAGGGGACAGGGCACAGATACGCAGTATTTT. Residues: CASRGQGTDTQYF.

This clonotype was counted a few times. This chain uses TRBV30 with TRBJ2-1; 9 bases align to TRBD1. CDR1 is GTSNPN and CDR2 is SVGIG in the germline V gene (reference sequence). Trimming at V came to 5 bases and at J to 9 bases, leaving 2 bases not matched to a gene. The CDR3 spans 11 residues. The CDR3 loop is CAWDRGAEQFF. Written as DNA, the CDR3 is TGTGCCTGGGACAGGGGGGCTGAGCAGTTCTTC.

This clonotype was seen ten or more times. The chain links TRBV5-1 to TRBJ2-3, with 8 bases aligning to TRBD1. With V trimmed by 0 bases and J by 1 base, 4 bases remained unmatched. The CDR3 loop spans 16 amino acids. The germline CDR1 and CDR2 sequences are SGHRS and YFSETQ. In nucleotides, the CDR3 is TGCGCCAGCAGCTTGGTCGGACAGGGAGGCACAGATACGCAGTATTTT. Amino acids: CASSLVGQGGTDTQYF.

This clonotype was recorded at least ten times. The genes are TRBV5-4 and TRBJ2-5, with no clear D. Trimming cost V 0 bases and J 3 bases, with 6 bases left between them. Germline CDR1 SGHNT, CDR2 YYREEE (reference sequence). The CDR3 totals 13 residues. The CDR3 nucleotides are TGTGCCAGCAGCTTGGACTGGGAAGAGACCCAGTACTTC. Its protein is CASSLDWEETQYF. Variable domain in full (rest from reference TRBV5-4 and TRBJ2-5): ETGVTQSPTHLIKTRGQQVTLRCSSQSGHNTVSWYQQALGQGPQFIFQYYREEENGRGNFPPRFSGLQFPNYSSELNVNALELDDSALYLCASSLDWEETQYFGPGTRLLVL.

The rearrangement uses TRBV3-1 and TRBJ2-3; 8 bases align to TRBD2. This CDR3 spans 16 amino acids. The germline V gene has CDR1 LGHDT and CDR2 YNNKEL (reference sequence). V gave up 6 bases and J gave up 3 bases; unmatched junction bases: 11. The CDR3 region has the DNA TGTGCCAGCAGTCTCAGGACTAGCAGGAGGACAGATACGCAGTATTTT. Its protein is CASSLRTSRRTDTQYF.

The sample holds many counts of this clonotype. The rearrangement joins TRBV6-5 to TRBJ2-1; the D gene is possibly TRBD1 (6 bases). CDR3 length equals 11 residues. CDR1 is MNHEY, CDR2 SVGAGI, per germline. Trimming stripped 6 bases from V and 9 bases from J, with 9 bases between. The CDR3 bases are TGTGCCAGCAGACAGGGTGCTGAGCAGTTCTTC. Protein product: CASRQGAEQFF.

The sample holds many counts of this clonotype. The rearrangement joins TRBV10-3 to TRBJ2-7; TRBD2 is a possible D gene (6 bases). Germline V gives CDR1 ENHRY, CDR2 SYGVKD. This CDR3 spans 14 amino acids. Trimming left V 6 bases short and J 0 bases short, with 12 bases between. The DNA for the CDR3 is TGTGCCATCAGCCCGGGCGGGGTCTCCTACGAGCAGTACTTC. This codes for CAISPGGVSYEQYF.